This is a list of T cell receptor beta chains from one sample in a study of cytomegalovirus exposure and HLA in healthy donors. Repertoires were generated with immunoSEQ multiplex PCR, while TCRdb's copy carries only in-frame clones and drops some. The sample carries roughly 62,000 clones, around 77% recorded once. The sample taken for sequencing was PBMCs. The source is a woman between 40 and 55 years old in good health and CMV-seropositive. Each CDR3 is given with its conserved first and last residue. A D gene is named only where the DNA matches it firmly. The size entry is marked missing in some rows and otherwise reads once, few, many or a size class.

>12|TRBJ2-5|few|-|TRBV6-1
TGTGCCAGCAGTCTAGGCAGAGAGACCCAGTACTTC
CASSLGRETQYF
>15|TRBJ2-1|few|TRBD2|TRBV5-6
TGTGCCAGCAGCTATGGACTAGCGGGGGGGCAAGAGCAGTTCTTC
CASSYGLAGGQEQFF
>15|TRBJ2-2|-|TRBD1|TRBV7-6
TGTGCCAGCAGCTTTACCGACAGGGGAACCGGGGAGCTGTTTTTT
CASSFTDRGTGELFF
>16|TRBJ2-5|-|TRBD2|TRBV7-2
TGTGCCAGCAGCCGGGGACTAGCGGGGGGCGTGGAGACCCAGTACTTC
CASSRGLAGGVETQYF
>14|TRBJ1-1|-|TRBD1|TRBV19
TGTGCCAGTAGCATGGACAGGGGGAACACTGAAGCTTTCTTT
CASSMDRGNTEAFF
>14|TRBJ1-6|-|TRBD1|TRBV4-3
TGCGCCAGCAGCCAACGACAGGGGAACTCACCCCTCCACTTT
CASSQRQGNSPLHF
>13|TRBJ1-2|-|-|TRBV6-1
TGTGCCAGCAGTCTCATAACACAAAATGGCTACACCTTC
CASSLITQNGYTF
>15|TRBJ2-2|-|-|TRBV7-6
TGTGCCAGCAGCCCACCGGGGGGCGAAACCGGGGAGCTGTTCTTT
CASSPPGGETGELFF
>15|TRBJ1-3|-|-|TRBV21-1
TGTGCCAGCAGCGGCCAGGAGGGGTCTGGAAACACCATATATTTT
CASSGQEGSGNTIYF
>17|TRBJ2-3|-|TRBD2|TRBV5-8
TGTGCCAGCAGCCCTACAATCGGGACTAGAATTCAAGATACGCAGTATTTT
CASSPTIGTRIQDTQYF
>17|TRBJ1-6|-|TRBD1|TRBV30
TGTGCCTGGAGTCCCCCGCCCCCGGGACAGGGAAATTCACCCCTCCACTTT
CAWSPPPPGQGNSPLHF
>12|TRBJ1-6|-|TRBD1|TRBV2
TGTGCCAGCATGGGACAGGGAAAGGCCCTCCACTTT
CASMGQGKALHF
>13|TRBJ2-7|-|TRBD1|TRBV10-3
TGTGCCATCAGTGGACAGGGCGTCTACGAGCAGTACTTC
CAISGQGVYEQYF
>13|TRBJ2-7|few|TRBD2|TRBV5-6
TGTGCCAGCAGCCCGACACTAGCGGGAGAGCAGTACTTC
CASSPTLAGEQYF
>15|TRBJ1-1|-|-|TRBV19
TGTGCCAGTAGTATGTCGGTGAGGGGAGGCACTGAAGCTTTCTTT
CASSMSVRGGTEAFF
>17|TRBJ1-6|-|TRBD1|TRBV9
TGTGCCAGCAGCGCCTCGACCGGGACAGGGGTGAATTCACCCCTCCACTTT
CASSASTGTGVNSPLHF
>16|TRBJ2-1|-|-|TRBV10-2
TGCGCCAGCAGTGAGAACCCCTCTGGCTTCATCAATGAGCAGTTCTTC
CASSENPSGFINEQFF
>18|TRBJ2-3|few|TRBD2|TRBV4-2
TGTGCCAGCAGCCAAGATATGCTAGCGGGGGGGTACACAGATACGCAGTATTTT
CASSQDMLAGGYTDTQYF
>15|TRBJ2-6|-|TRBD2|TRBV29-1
TGCAGCGGGGGAGGGTGGGGATCTGGGGCCAACGTCCTGACTTTC
CSGGGWGSGANVLTF
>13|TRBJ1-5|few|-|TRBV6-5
TGTGCCAGCAGCCCTTTCGGCAATCAGCCCCAGCATTTT
CASSPFGNQPQHF
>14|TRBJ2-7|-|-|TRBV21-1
TGTGCCAGCAGCGCCCGGGACAGGCCCTACGAGCAGTACTTC
CASSARDRPYEQYF
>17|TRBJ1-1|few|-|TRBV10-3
TGTGCCATCCGGGGGGCACAGGAAAATATTATGAACACTGAAGCTTTCTTT
CAIRGAQENIMNTEAFF
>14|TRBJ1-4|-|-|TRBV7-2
TGTGCCAGCAGCTTAGAACGGGGGGGGGAAAAACTGTTTTTT
CASSLERGGEKLFF
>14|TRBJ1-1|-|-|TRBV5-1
TGCGCCAGCAGCTTCACGGGAAGGTCAACTGAAGCTTTCTTT
CASSFTGRSTEAFF
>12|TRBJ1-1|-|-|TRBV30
TGTGCCCTAACAGTGATGAACACTGAAGCTTTCTTT
CALTVMNTEAFF
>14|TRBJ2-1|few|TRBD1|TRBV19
TGTGCCAGTAGTGATGGACAGGGGTACAATGAGCAGTTCTTC
CASSDGQGYNEQFF
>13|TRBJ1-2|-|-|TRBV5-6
TGTGCCAGCAGCCCGGCGGGGGGCGGGGGCTACACCTTC
CASSPAGGGGYTF
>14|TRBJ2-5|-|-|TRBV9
TGTGCCAGCAGCCTCGAGTACGGTCAAGAGACCCAGTACTTC
CASSLEYGQETQYF
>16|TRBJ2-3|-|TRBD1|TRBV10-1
TGCGCCAGCAGTGAAGGGACAGGGAAAATCACAGATACGCAGTATTTT
CASSEGTGKITDTQYF
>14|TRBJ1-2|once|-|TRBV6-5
TGTGCCAGCAGCGCCAGGGGTTTGCGATATGGCTACACCTTC
CASSARGLRYGYTF
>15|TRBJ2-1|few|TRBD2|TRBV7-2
TGTGCCAGCAGCTTATCCGTTAGCGGGGCAATGGAGCAGTTCTTC
CASSLSVSGAMEQFF
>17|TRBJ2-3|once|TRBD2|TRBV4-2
TGTGCCAGCAGCCAAGCCGTGATGGGAGCGGGGGCAGATACGCAGTATTTT
CASSQAVMGAGADTQYF